This T cell receptor beta chain was sequenced for a study of CD8+CD57+ T cells in acquired aplastic anemia. As regards this clonotype: Its antigen is currently unknown.

This CDR3 is 16 amino acids long. V was clipped by 7 bases and J by 8 bases; unmatched bases: 15. CDR1 is SGHAT, CDR2 FQNNGV, per germline. Findings and limits, study-wide: CD8+ Simpson's diversity showed no significant patient-control difference.

Sequencing was done on patients that had shown CD8+CD57+ cell expansion by flow cytometry. CDR3 and TCR beta VDJ profiling relied on a genomic DNA template. TCRdb called the reads again in MiXCR, with one record for every CDR3 protein. The table lists approximately 250,000 distinct CDR3 sequences, 82% of them singletons. Sequenced material: sorted CD4+, CD8+, or CD8+CD57+ T cells (not recorded which) from PBMCs. The chain carries TRBV11-2 and TRBJ2-1; the match to TRBD2 covers 9 bases. The TCR was taken from a human donor with aplastic anemia. CDR3 DNA sequence: TGTGCCAGCACCGGGACTAGCTTCGGGGGGAGCGATGAGCAGTTCTTC. Translating gives CASTGTSFGGSDEQFF.